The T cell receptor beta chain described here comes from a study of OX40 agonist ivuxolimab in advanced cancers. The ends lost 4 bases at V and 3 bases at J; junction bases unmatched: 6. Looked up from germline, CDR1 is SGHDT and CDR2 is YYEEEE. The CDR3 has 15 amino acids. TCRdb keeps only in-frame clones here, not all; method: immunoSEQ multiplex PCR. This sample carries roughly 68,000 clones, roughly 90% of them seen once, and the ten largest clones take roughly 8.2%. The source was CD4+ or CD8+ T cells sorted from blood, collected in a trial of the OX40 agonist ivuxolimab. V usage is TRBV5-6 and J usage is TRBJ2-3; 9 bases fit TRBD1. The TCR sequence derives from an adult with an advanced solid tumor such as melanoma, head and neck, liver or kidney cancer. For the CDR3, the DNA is TGTGCCAGCAGCCCCGACAGGGGGGGGACAGATACGCAGTATTTT. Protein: CASSPDRGGTDTQYF.